What follows are 12 T cell receptor beta chains derived from one specimen sequenced in a study of control samples from healthy donors and cancer patients. The repertoire was sequenced with immunoSEQ multiplex PCR; TCRdb's copy has only in-frame clones and lacks some. Of 130,000 or so clones in the sample, roughly 89% are singletons; the top ten hold under 9%. Sequences were obtained from PBMCs. Every receptor here comes from a man aged 50 to 59 with head and neck cancer.

This chain uses TRBV12-3 or TRBV12-4 with TRBJ2-7; 9 nucleotides line up with TRBD2. This CDR3 is 13 amino acids long. V lost 2 bases and J lost 6; bases outside the gene matches: 2. CDR3 in DNA: TGTGCCAGCAGTTTACTAGCGGGAATCGAGCAGTACTTC. Encoded protein: CASSLLAGIEQYF.

The chain joins TRBV5-4 to TRBJ1-1; D ambiguous. V was pared by 0 bases and J by 1 base, with 4 bases between. Germline values: CDR1 SGHNT, CDR2 YYREEE (reference sequence). This CDR3 spans 13 amino acids. Here the CDR3 reads CASSLDTNTEAFF. CDR3 coding DNA: TGTGCCAGCAGCTTGGACACGAACACTGAAGCTTTCTTT.

The rearrangement uses TRBV7-9 and TRBJ1-2; D might be TRBD1 (6 bases). Trimming left V 2 bases short and J 4 bases short, with 14 bases between. The CDR3 is 15 amino acids. CDR1 and CDR2 from the germline V gene are SEHNR and FQNEAQ (reference sequence). The CDR3 here is CASSLNGDTLYGYTF. CDR3 nucleotide sequence: TGTGCCAGCAGCTTAAATGGGGACACTCTCTATGGCTACACCTTC.

J is TRBJ1-2 and V is TRBV6-1; D gene ambiguous. Deletions cut 3 bases from V and 1 base from J, with 12 bases between. This CDR3 has 15 amino acids. Germline assignment: CDR1 MNHNS and CDR2 SASEGT. This CDR3 is CASSDGDIFNYGYTF. The CDR3 DNA is TGTGCCAGCAGTGACGGAGACATCTTTAACTATGGCTACACCTTC.

This rearrangement joins TRBV21-1 to TRBJ2-5; the table names TRBD2, a call not compared with the DNA. TRBV21-1 is a known pseudogene. CDR3 size: 18 residues. The CDR3 region has the DNA TGTGCCAGCAGCAAAGGATGGACTAGCGGGAGGGGTTGGGAGACCCAGTACTTC. It translates to CASSKGWTSGRGWETQYF.

The chain carries TRBV7-9 and TRBJ2-7; D may be TRBD2 (6 bases). CDR1 and CDR2 (germline): SEHNR, FQNEAQ (reference sequence). CDR3 size: 14 residues. The V end was cut by 5 bases, the J end by 2 bases, with 13 bases between. CDR3 DNA: TGTGCCAGCAGCCTTCAGGGACTCCCCTACGAGCAGTACTTC. This gives the protein CASSLQGLPYEQYF.

CDR3 bases: TGCGCCAGCAGCTCCGCTAGCGGGAGGGCCCACGGGGAGCTGTTTTTT. As protein: CASSSASGRAHGELFF. The V and J genes are TRBV5-1 and TRBJ2-2, with 12 nucleotides matching TRBD2. V trimming: 3 bases; J trimming: 7 bases; junction bases outside the gene matches: 7. The CDR3 loop spans 16 amino acids. The germline V gene encodes CDR1 SGHRS and CDR2 YFSETQ.

V and J are TRBV6-6 and TRBJ1-4; no definite D call. The CDR3 spans 10 residues. The germline gives CDR1 MNHNY, CDR2 SVGAGI (reference sequence). The CDR3 reads CACSNEKLFF. The CDR3 DNA reads as TGTGCTTGCTCCAATGAAAAACTGTTTTTT.

A note on this clone: Other DNA sequences from this sample encode an identical CDR3 as well. The chain carries TRBV5-1 and TRBJ2-7; 7 bases agree with TRBD2. This CDR3 region has 15 residues. V lost 0 bases to trimming and J lost 0 bases; unmatched junction nucleotides: 3. The germline V gene encodes CDR1 SGHRS and CDR2 YFSETQ. The CDR3 region is CASSLVGGSSYEQYF. Here the CDR3 DNA reads TGCGCCAGCAGCTTGGTAGGCGGGAGCTCCTACGAGCAGTACTTC.

V is TRBV6-5 and J is TRBJ2-3; a weak D match, TRBD2 (7 bases). This CDR3 is 15 amino acids long. Germline V gene lookup returns CDR1 MNHEY and CDR2 SVGAGI. V was cut by 7 bases and J by 0 bases, with 14 bases left in between. DNA of the CDR3: TGTGCCAGCAAACGAGGGGGGGCTAGCACAGATACGCAGTATTTT. Protein product: CASKRGGASTDTQYF.

This clone has more than one count but fewer than ten. Within the sample, other DNA sequences also encode this same CDR3. The chain is built from TRBV19 and TRBJ1-5, with 8 nucleotides matching TRBD1. V lost 8 bases and J lost 2; bases outside the gene matches: 2. Germline loops: CDR1 LNHDA, CDR2 SQIVND (reference sequence). This CDR3 has 13 residues. The CDR3 spells CASVTGGNQPQHF. CDR3 DNA: TGTGCCAGTGTGACAGGGGGCAATCAGCCCCAGCATTTT.

This chain connects TRBV27 to TRBJ2-1; no firm D call. The CDR3 is 13 amino acids. Deletions cut 2 bases from V and 4 bases from J, with 6 bases between. Germline V gene lookup returns CDR1 MNHEY and CDR2 SMNVEV (reference sequence). CDR3 protein: CASSLKGYNEQFF. In DNA, the CDR3 is TGTGCCAGCAGTTTAAAAGGTTACAATGAGCAGTTCTTC.